The rows below give T cell receptor beta chains drawn from one sample of a study of early T cells in non-severe SARS-CoV-2 infection. Each CDR3 protein is one row after TCRdb ran MiXCR on the 5' RACE reads. The repertoire includes 25,000 to 35,000 distinct CDR3 sequences, roughly 5.1% of them detected once, and approximately 11% sits in the top ten. The sequencing sample was made of whole blood. These receptors originate from an adult who was a healthcare worker with PCR-confirmed SARS-CoV-2 infection or an uninfected control (not recorded which). CDR3s include the opening cysteine and the closing phenylalanine or tryptophan. The D gene is left open where the match is weak. Clone size is stated in some rows and not others, as once, few, many or a class when expanded.

abundance	v_gene	d_gene	j_gene	CDR3aa	CDR3nt
many	TRBV6-1	.	TRBJ1-4	CASSVIGDTTNEKLFF	TGTGCCAGCAGTGTAATAGGGGATACAACTAATGAAAAACTGTTTTTT
few	TRBV27	TRBD2	TRBJ2-3	CASSLRDYTVTDTQYF	TGTGCCAGCAGTCTCCGGGACTACACCGTCACAGATACGCAGTATTTT
.	TRBV5-1	.	TRBJ2-7	CASSHRTEIEYEQYF	TGCGCCAGCAGCCACCGGACAGAAATTGAATACGAGCAGTACTTC
few	TRBV20-1	.	TRBJ2-3	CSARRGAADTQYF	TGCAGTGCTAGGAGGGGCGCGGCAGATACGCAGTATTTT
many	TRBV7-9	.	TRBJ2-1	CASSSRRADEQFF	TGTGCCAGCAGCTCGCGACGGGCGGATGAGCAGTTCTTC
few	TRBV30	.	TRBJ1-2	CACGLLYGYTF	TGTGCCTGTGGTCTCCTTTATGGCTACACCTTC
many	TRBV20-1	TRBD1	TRBJ1-2	CSAVQGYGYTF	TGCAGTGCTGTACAGGGGTATGGCTACACCTTC
many	TRBV19	.	TRBJ1-5	CASRTSNQPQHF	TGTGCCAGTCGTACGAGCAATCAGCCCCAGCATTTT
many	TRBV20-1	TRBD2	TRBJ2-7	CSAGAGTNYEQYF	TGCAGTGCAGGGGCCGGGACTAACTACGAGCAGTACTTC
many	TRBV27	.	TRBJ1-2	CASSLETGYGYTF	TGTGCCAGCAGTTTAGAGACGGGGTATGGCTACACCTTC
few	TRBV12-2	.	TRBJ2-5	CASRLYSRVDQETQYF	TGTGCAAGTCGCTTATATAGTCGCGTTGACCAAGAGACCCAGTACTTC
.	TRBV5-1	TRBD2	TRBJ2-7	CASSPTGGNYEQYF	TGCGCCAGCAGCCCCACGGGAGGGAACTACGAGCAGTACTTC
.	TRBV10-1	.	TRBJ1-4	CASRALRGTNEKLFF	TGCGCCAGCAGAGCCTTAAGGGGTACTAATGAAAAACTGTTTTTT
.	TRBV4-1	.	TRBJ2-7	CASSQGLGRGPYEQYF	TGCGCCAGCAGCCAAGGCTTAGGACGGGGTCCCTACGAGCAGTACTTC
many	TRBV5-1	.	TRBJ2-1	CASSSGDVNEQFF	TGCGCCAGCAGCTCCGGAGACGTCAATGAGCAGTTCTTC
.	TRBV29-1	.	TRBJ2-5	CSVDGGVAGHQETQYF	TGCAGCGTCGACGGGGGAGTGGCAGGCCACCAAGAGACCCAGTACTTC
many	TRBV20-1	.	TRBJ2-1	CSAGGGQDNEQFF	TGCAGTGCTGGAGGGGGACAAGACAATGAGCAGTTCTTC
many	TRBV20-1	TRBD1	TRBJ1-2	CSARDFAARPGTAGNYGYTF	TGCAGTGCTAGAGATTTCGCCGCGCGTCCGGGGACAGCCGGAAACTATGGCTACACCTTC
few	TRBV27	.	TRBJ2-3	CASSLRPSSDTQYF	TGTGCCAGCAGTTTAAGACCGAGCTCGGATACGCAGTATTTT
.	TRBV10-1	.	TRBJ2-1	CASSEGRLGEQFF	TGCGCCAGCAGTGAAGGGAGGTTGGGTGAGCAGTTCTTC
many	TRBV5-1	TRBD1	TRBJ2-4	CASSLDGQGDIQYF	TGCGCCAGCAGCTTGGATGGACAGGGCGACATTCAGTACTTC
many	TRBV27	TRBD2	TRBJ2-7	CASRVAGGPYEQYF	TGTGCCAGCAGGGTAGCGGGAGGGCCCTACGAGCAGTACTTC
few	TRBV7-9	.	TRBJ1-6	CASSFDSETPLHF	TGTGCCAGCAGCTTCGACTCCGAGACACCCCTCCACTTT